Below, one T cell receptor beta chain is given with its context. Its antigen is as yet unknown. CDR3 length: 15 residues. Germline values: CDR1 SGHNT, CDR2 YYREEE (reference sequence). V was cut by 0 bases and J by 6 bases, with 12 bases left in between. Time point in this sample: peripheral blood 6 weeks after treatment start. This table comes from immunoSEQ multiplex PCR, and its TCRdb copy is limited to in-frame clones, with some not included. This sample has approximately 28,000 clones, with around 84% found just once. This sample was taken from a study of PD-L1 blockade in urothelial cancer. Study-level background: The study recovered a median of roughly 150,000 T cells per blood sample. Regarding the study as a whole: Patients with durable benefit had greater blood expansion of tumor-associated TCR clones 3 weeks into treatment.

The J gene is TRBJ2-2, the V gene TRBV5-4; tentative D call: TRBD1 (6 bases). The sample here was PBMCs, taken around atezolizumab (anti-PD-L1) treatment. This sequence originates from a man between 65 and 79 years old with urothelial cancer. The CDR3 region is CASSLVRGWAGELFF. CDR3 sequence (DNA): TGTGCCAGCAGCTTGGTCAGGGGTTGGGCCGGGGAGCTGTTTTTT.